Shown below are 4 T cell receptor beta chains from a single sample sequenced in a study of blood T cell repertoires in COVID-19. Generated by immunoSEQ multiplex PCR, the TCRdb table keeps only in-frame clones and is missing some. This sample carries around 70,000 clones, 65% to 85% of them seen once, and the ten largest clones take about 10%. Sample: peripheral blood. These receptors came from a woman in her 50s with acute or convalescent COVID-19.

The chain has TRBV19 and TRBJ1-1; TRBD1 is a possible D gene (5 bases). V lost 5 bases to trimming and J lost 0 bases, with 13 bases between them. CDR3 length: 15 amino acids. In germline, CDR1 is LNHDA, CDR2 SQIVND (reference sequence). The CDR3 DNA is TGTGCCAGTAGTCCTTCGGTAGGGGTGAACACTGAAGCTTTCTTT. This codes for CASSPSVGVNTEAFF.

Concerning this clone itself: At one end the junction does not follow the germline gene, possibly because of a read error. The chain combines TRBV7-2 with TRBJ2-7, with TRBD1 matching over 9 bases. This CDR3 is 16 amino acids long. Germline CDR1 is SGHTA and CDR2 is FQGNSA. CDR3 nucleotides: TGTGCCAGCAAGTTACAGGGGGCGACAACCTCCCACGAGCAGTACTTC. It encodes CASKLQGATTSHEQYF.

This clone has just a few counts. This chain uses TRBV7-9 with TRBJ2-1; D is ambiguous. V lost 7 bases to trimming and J lost 0 bases, with 10 bases between them. CDR3 length equals 14 residues. Germline values: CDR1 SEHNR, CDR2 FQNEAQ (reference sequence). In DNA form, the CDR3 reads TGTGCCAGCACCAGCGAGAGCTCCTACAATGAGCAGTTCTTC. It encodes CASTSESSYNEQFF.

The rearrangement links TRBV19 to TRBJ2-1; 12 bases align to TRBD2. This CDR3 is 16 amino acids long. The ends lost 4 bases at V and 6 bases at J; junction bases unmatched: 7. Germline V CDR1 and CDR2: LNHDA, SQIVND (reference sequence). CDR3 sequence: CASSRLAGGTANEQFF. CDR3 nucleotide sequence: TGTGCCAGTAGTAGGCTAGCGGGAGGGACAGCCAATGAGCAGTTCTTC.